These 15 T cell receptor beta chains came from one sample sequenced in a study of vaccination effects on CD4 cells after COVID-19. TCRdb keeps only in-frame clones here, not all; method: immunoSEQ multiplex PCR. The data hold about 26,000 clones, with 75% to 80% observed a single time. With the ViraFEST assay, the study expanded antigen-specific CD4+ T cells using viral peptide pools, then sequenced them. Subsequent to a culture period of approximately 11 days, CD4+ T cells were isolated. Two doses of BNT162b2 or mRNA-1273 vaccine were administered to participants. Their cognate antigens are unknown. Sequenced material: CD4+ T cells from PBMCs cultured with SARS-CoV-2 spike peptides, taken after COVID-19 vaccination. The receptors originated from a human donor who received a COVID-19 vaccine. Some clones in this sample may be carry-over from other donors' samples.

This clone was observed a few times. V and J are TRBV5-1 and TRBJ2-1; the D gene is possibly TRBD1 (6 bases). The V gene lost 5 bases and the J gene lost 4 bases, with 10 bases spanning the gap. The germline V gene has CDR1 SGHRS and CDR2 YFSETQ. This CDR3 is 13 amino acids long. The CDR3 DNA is TGCGCCAGCAGTTACGGACAGTACAATGAGCAGTTCTTC. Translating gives CASSYGQYNEQFF.

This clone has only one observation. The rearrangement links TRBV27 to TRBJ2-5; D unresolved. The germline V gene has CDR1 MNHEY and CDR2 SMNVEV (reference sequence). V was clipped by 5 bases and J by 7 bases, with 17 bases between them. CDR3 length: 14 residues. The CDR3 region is CASSPSQNLGTQYF. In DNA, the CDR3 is TGTGCCAGCAGTCCGTCCCAGAACCTCGGGACCCAGTACTTC.

CDR3 in amino acids: CASSRDSNQPQHF. The CDR3 nucleotides are TGTGCCAGCAGCAGAGACAGTAATCAGCCCCAGCATTTT. V is TRBV12-3 or TRBV12-4 and J is TRBJ1-5; a possible D gene is TRBD1 (5 bases). CDR3 length equals 13 residues. V was shortened by 6 bases and J by 4 bases, with 10 bases between the two germline ends.

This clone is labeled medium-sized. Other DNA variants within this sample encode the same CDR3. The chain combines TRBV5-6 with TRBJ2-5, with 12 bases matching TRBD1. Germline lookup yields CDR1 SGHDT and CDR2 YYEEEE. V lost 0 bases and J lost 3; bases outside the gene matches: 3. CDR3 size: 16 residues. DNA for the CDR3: TGTGCCAGCAGCTTGGGTGGGACAGGGGGCAAAGAGACCCAGTACTTC. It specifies CASSLGGTGGKETQYF.

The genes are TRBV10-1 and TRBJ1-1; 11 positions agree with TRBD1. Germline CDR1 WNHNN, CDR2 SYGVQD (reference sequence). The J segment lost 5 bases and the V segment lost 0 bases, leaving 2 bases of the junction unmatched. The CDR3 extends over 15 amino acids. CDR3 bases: TGCGCCAGCAGTGAGTCGGGGACAGGGGGTACTGAAGCTTTCTTT. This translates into CASSESGTGGTEAFF.

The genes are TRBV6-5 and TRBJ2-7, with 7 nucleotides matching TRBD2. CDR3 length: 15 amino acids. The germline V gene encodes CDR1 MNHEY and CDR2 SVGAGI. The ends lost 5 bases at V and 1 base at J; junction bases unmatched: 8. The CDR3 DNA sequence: TGTGCCAGCAGTAATGGACGGGGAGGGTCCTACGAGCAGTACGTC. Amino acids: CASSNGRGGSYEQYV.

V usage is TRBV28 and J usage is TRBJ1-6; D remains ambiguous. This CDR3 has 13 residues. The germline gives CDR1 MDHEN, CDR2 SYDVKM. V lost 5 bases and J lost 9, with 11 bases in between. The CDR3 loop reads CASSPSRGSPLHF. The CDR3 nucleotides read TGTGCCAGCAGTCCCTCCAGAGGTTCACCCCTCCACTTT.

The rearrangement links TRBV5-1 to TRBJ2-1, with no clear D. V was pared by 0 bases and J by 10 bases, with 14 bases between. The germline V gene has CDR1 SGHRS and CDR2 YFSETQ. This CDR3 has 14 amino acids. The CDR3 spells CASSLGGFPSEQFF. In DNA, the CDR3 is TGCGCCAGCAGCTTGGGTGGGTTTCCCTCGGAGCAGTTCTTC.

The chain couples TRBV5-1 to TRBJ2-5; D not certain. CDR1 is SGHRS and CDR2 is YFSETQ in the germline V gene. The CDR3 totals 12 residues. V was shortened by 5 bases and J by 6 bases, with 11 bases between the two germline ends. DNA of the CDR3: TGCGCCAGCAGGACGGATGAGAAGACCCAGTACTTC. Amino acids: CASRTDEKTQYF.

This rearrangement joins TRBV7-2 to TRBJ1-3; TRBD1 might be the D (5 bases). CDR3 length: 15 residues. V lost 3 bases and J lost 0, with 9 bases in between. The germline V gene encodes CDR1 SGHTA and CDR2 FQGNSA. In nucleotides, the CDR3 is TGTGCCAGCAGCTTGTCGACAGTCTCTGGAAACACCATATATTTT. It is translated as CASSLSTVSGNTIYF.

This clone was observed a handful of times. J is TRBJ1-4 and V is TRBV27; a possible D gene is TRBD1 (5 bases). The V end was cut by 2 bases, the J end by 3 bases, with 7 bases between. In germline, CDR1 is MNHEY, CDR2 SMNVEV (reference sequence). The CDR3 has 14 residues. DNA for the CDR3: TGTGCCAGCAGTTTACAGGGATCTAATGAAAAACTGTTTTTT. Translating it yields CASSLQGSNEKLFF.

DNA for the CDR3: TGTGCCAGCAGTCCCCGGACAGGGATGAACACTGAAGCTTTCTTT. It specifies CASSPRTGMNTEAFF. The rearrangement joins TRBV6-2 or TRBV6-3 to TRBJ1-1; TRBD1 agrees at 8 bases. Germline CDR1 is MNHEY and CDR2 is SVGEGT. V dropped 5 bases and J dropped 0; count of bases not matched to a gene: 5. The CDR3 consists of 15 residues.

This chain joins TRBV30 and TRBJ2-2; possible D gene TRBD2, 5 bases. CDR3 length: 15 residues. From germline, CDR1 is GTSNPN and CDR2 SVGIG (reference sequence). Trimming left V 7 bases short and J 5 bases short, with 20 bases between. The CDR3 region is CASEPQGLLTGELFF. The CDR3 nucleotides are TGTGCCTCTGAGCCCCAAGGACTTTTGACCGGGGAGCTGTTTTTT.

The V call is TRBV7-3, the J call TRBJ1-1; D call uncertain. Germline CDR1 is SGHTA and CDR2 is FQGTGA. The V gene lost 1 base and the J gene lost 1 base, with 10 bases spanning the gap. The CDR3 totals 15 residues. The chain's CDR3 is CASSLRAAENTEAFF. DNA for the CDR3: TGTGCCAGCAGCTTAAGGGCCGCAGAGAACACTGAAGCTTTCTTT.

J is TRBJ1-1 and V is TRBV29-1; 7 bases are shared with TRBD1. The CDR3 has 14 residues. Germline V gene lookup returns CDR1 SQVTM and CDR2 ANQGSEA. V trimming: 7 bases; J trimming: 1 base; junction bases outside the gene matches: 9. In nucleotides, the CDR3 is TGCAGCGGGGGGACAGAAAAAAAGAACACTGAAGCTTTCTTT. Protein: CSGGTEKKNTEAFF.